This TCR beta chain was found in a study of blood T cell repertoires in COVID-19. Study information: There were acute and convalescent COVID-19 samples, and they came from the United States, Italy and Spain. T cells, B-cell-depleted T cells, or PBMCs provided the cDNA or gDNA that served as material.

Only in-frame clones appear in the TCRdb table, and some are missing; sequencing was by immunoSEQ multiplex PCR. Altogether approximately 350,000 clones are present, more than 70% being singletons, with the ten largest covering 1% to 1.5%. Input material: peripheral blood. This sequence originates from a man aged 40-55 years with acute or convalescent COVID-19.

The CDR3 DNA reads TGTGCCAGCGGGATTTCAGGGGGTGCATATGGCTACACCTTC. Encoded protein: CASGISGGAYGYTF. The rearrangement uses TRBV27 and TRBJ1-2; 7 nucleotides match TRBD1. V dropped 8 bases and J dropped 5; count of bases not matched to a gene: 11. From germline, CDR1 is MNHEY and CDR2 SMNVEV (reference sequence). This CDR3 region has 14 residues.